The rows below give T cell receptor beta chains drawn from one sample of a study of human T cells and chemical hapten exposure. TCRdb passed the RACE reads through MiXCR, listing each CDR3 protein once. The profile shows 35,000 to 50,000 distinct CDR3 sequences, more than 9% of them singletons. This specimen consisted of whole blood, obtained in connection with sensitization to the hapten diphenylcyclopropenone (DPC). These receptors were collected from a woman in her twenties or thirties with alopecia areata. Some clones in this sample may be carry-over from other donors' samples. CDR3s include the opening cysteine and the closing phenylalanine or tryptophan. The order of the fields is V gene, clone size, J gene, D gene, CDR3 DNA, CDR3 protein. D genes are given only for firm matches. Part of the rows lack a size; the others show once, few, many or a class for expanded clones.

TRBV11-2	few	TRBJ2-1	-	TGTGCCAGCAGCTTAGTACGTAGAGAAAGAAGGTCCTACAATGAGCAGTTCTTC	CASSLVRRERRSYNEQFF
TRBV10-3	few	TRBJ2-3	-	TGTGCCACCGACAGATCCCCCGACGATACGCAGTATTTT	CATDRSPDDTQYF
TRBV7-9	-	TRBJ1-2	-	TGTGCCAGCAGCTTGTCGGAGGGTCTTGGCTACACCTTC	CASSLSEGLGYTF
TRBV5-8	few	TRBJ2-7	-	TGTGCCAGCAGCCCCCACCGGGTGAACTCCTACGAGCAGTACTTC	CASSPHRVNSYEQYF
TRBV27	few	TRBJ1-6	-	TGTGCCAGCAGTTTAGTAGATTTTAATTCACCCCTCCACTTT	CASSLVDFNSPLHF
TRBV5-6	-	TRBJ2-7	TRBD1	TGTGCCAGCAGCTTGTCGGGACAGGACTACGAGCAGTACTTC	CASSLSGQDYEQYF
TRBV6-6	-	TRBJ2-4	TRBD1	TGTGCCAGCAGTTATGCAGGCGGACAGGGGCCCCAGTTC	CASSYAGGQGPQF
TRBV19	once	TRBJ2-4	-	TGTGCCAGTAATGACTGGCAGGGAACTTCCAAAAACATTCAGTACTTC	CASNDWQGTSKNIQYF
TRBV7-2	many	TRBJ1-6	-	TGTGCCAGCAGCCAGGAGAATTCACCCCTCCACTTT	CASSQENSPLHF
TRBV5-1	-	TRBJ2-1	-	TGCGCCAGCAGCTTGACAGATAATGAGCAGATCTTC	CASSLTDNEQIF
TRBV11-1	-	TRBJ2-2	-	TGTGCCAGCAGAGGTTCCGGGGAGCTGTTTTTT	CASRGSGELFF
TRBV7-8	many	TRBJ2-7	-	TGTGCCAGCAGCTCTGAGTCGGGTAGCGGCCACGCATTATACGAGCAGTACTTC	CASSSESGSGHALYEQYF
TRBV6-2/TRBV6-3	many	TRBJ1-5	TRBD1	TGTGCCAGCACCCAACGTCGGACAGGTAGCAATCAGCCCCAGCATTTT	CASTQRRTGSNQPQHF
TRBV29-1	-	TRBJ1-2	TRBD1	TGCAGCGTCGCCGGGACAGGGGGTACCTTCCTTGGCTACACCTTC	CSVAGTGGTFLGYTF
TRBV12-3/TRBV12-4	few	TRBJ2-6	-	TGTGCCAGCAGTTTGGCTAGCGGGGCCAACGTCCTGACTTTC	CASSLASGANVLTF
TRBV28	-	TRBJ1-2	TRBD1	TGTGCCATCCGGACAGGAGCTAACTATGGCTACACCTTC	CAIRTGANYGYTF
TRBV7-2	-	TRBJ2-1	-	TGTGCCAGCAGCTCCTCCCGTGTGCAGTTCTTC	CASSSSRVQFF